This TCR beta chain is drawn from a study of shared clonotypes between healthy human individuals. Germline V gives CDR1 SGHRS, CDR2 YFSETQ. The junction had 3 bases not matched to a gene; V was cut back by 3 bases and J by 5 bases. This CDR3 contains 13 residues. This table comes from immunoSEQ multiplex PCR, and its TCRdb copy is limited to in-frame clones, with some not included. Here the sample spans more than 400,000 clones, 81% being singletons. Each of the donors was a healthy adult who was HIV-negative and had not had a recent acute infection or vaccination. Every one of the donors was a Caucasian adult that lived in Nashville, Tennessee.

The V and J genes are TRBV5-1 and TRBJ1-2; 8 nucleotides align to TRBD1. Sequencing was done on a sample of PBMCs. This clonotype originated in a woman aged 40-49 years in good health. Some clones in this sample may be carry-over from other donors' samples. The CDR3 spells CASSSTGAYGYTF. The CDR3 DNA reads as TGCGCCAGCAGCTCGACAGGGGCATATGGCTACACCTTC.